This is a list of T cell receptor beta chains from one sample in a study of T-cell reconstitution after alpha-beta-depleted transplantation in children. From the PCR reads, TCRdb called clonotypes with MiXCR, one entry per CDR3 protein. The data show 90,000 to 150,000 distinct CDR3 sequences, around 23% seen once. Sample: PBMCs, mostly from graft donor cells, taken 180 days after TCRalphabeta/CD19-depleted stem cell transplant. The receptors were sampled from a male patient between 2 and 15 years old who had a stem cell transplant for chronic granulomatous disease, so the T cells may come from the graft donor. Both conserved end residues are part of each CDR3. The D gene is left open where the match is weak. A row's size may be missing; if present it is once, few, many or a size class.

J gene: TRBJ2-5; V gene: TRBV11-3; clone size: many; D gene: NA; CDR3 protein: CASSSFGRWGVVGGNLETQYF; CDR3 DNA: TGTGCCAGCAGCTCCTTTGGGAGGTGGGGTGTGGTAGGGGGCAATCTAGAGACCCAGTACTTC
J gene: TRBJ2-1; V gene: TRBV20-1; clone size: NA; D gene: NA; CDR3 protein: CSASNNEQFF; CDR3 DNA: TGCAGTGCTAGTAACAATGAGCAGTTCTTC
J gene: TRBJ2-1; V gene: TRBV19; clone size: NA; D gene: NA; CDR3 protein: CASSKQGPYNEQFF; CDR3 DNA: TGTGCCAGTAGTAAGCAGGGACCCTACAATGAGCAGTTCTTC
J gene: TRBJ2-1; V gene: TRBV27; clone size: many; D gene: NA; CDR3 protein: CASSANNEQFF; CDR3 DNA: TGTGCCAGCAGTGCTAACAATGAGCAGTTCTTC
J gene: TRBJ2-5; V gene: TRBV20-1; clone size: many; D gene: NA; CDR3 protein: CSASSWAETQYF; CDR3 DNA: TGCAGTGCTAGTTCATGGGCGGAGACCCAGTACTTC
J gene: TRBJ2-5; V gene: TRBV5-1; clone size: NA; D gene: NA; CDR3 protein: CASSQNRVQETQYF; CDR3 DNA: TGCGCCAGCAGCCAAAACAGGGTCCAAGAGACCCAGTACTTC
J gene: TRBJ2-3; V gene: TRBV7-6; clone size: few; D gene: NA; CDR3 protein: CASSFPFKGDPDTQYF; CDR3 DNA: TGTGCCAGCAGCTTCCCTTTCAAGGGGGATCCAGATACGCAGTATTTT
J gene: TRBJ2-6; V gene: TRBV20-1; clone size: NA; D gene: NA; CDR3 protein: CSARYGWANVLTF; CDR3 DNA: TGCAGTGCACGGTATGGGTGGGCCAACGTCCTGACTTTC
J gene: TRBJ2-6; V gene: TRBV28; clone size: NA; D gene: NA; CDR3 protein: CASSLIQGLNGANGLTF; CDR3 DNA: TGTGCCAGCAGTTTAATCCAGGGTCTAAATGGGGCCAACGGCCTGACTTTC
J gene: TRBJ2-1; V gene: TRBV7-8; clone size: many; D gene: NA; CDR3 protein: CASSLDFIKFF; CDR3 DNA: TGTGCCAGCAGCTTGGATTTTATAAAGTTCTTC
J gene: TRBJ1-2; V gene: TRBV20-1; clone size: NA; D gene: NA; CDR3 protein: CSARENLGGANYGYTF; CDR3 DNA: TGCAGTGCTAGAGAGAATCTGGGGGGCGCGAACTATGGCTACACCTTC
J gene: TRBJ2-7; V gene: TRBV5-1; clone size: many; D gene: NA; CDR3 protein: CASSRPGDSEQYF; CDR3 DNA: TGCGCCAGCAGCCGGCCGGGGGACTCCGAGCAGTACTTC
J gene: TRBJ2-1; V gene: TRBV20-1; clone size: many; D gene: NA; CDR3 protein: CSASRLDTNEQFF; CDR3 DNA: TGCAGTGCTAGCCGACTAGACACCAATGAGCAGTTCTTC
J gene: TRBJ2-1; V gene: TRBV29-1; clone size: many; D gene: NA; CDR3 protein: CSVQEGANEQFF; CDR3 DNA: TGCAGCGTTCAGGAGGGGGCGAATGAGCAGTTCTTC
J gene: TRBJ2-1; V gene: TRBV20-1; clone size: NA; D gene: NA; CDR3 protein: CSARHPGLPYNEQFF; CDR3 DNA: TGCAGTGCTAGGCACCCGGGACTCCCTTACAATGAGCAGTTCTTC
J gene: TRBJ2-2; V gene: TRBV6-1; clone size: many; D gene: NA; CDR3 protein: CASEWPTSNTGELFF; CDR3 DNA: TGTGCCAGCGAATGGCCCACTAGCAACACCGGGGAGCTGTTTTTT
J gene: TRBJ1-3; V gene: TRBV7-8; clone size: NA; D gene: NA; CDR3 protein: CASSLTRSSVPGNTIYF; CDR3 DNA: TGTGCCAGCAGCTTAACACGGAGCTCCGTCCCTGGAAACACCATATATTTT
J gene: TRBJ2-7; V gene: TRBV12-3/TRBV12-4; clone size: many; D gene: NA; CDR3 protein: CASSPLSGYEQYF; CDR3 DNA: TGTGCCAGCAGTCCACTATCGGGCTACGAGCAGTACTTC